This passage covers 10 T cell receptor beta chains from one sample sequenced in a study of T cell repertoires in cytomegalovirus infection (dated by TCRdb to between 2019 and 2020). TCRdb records Illumina HiSeq 1500 as the sequencer. TCRdb reworked the public reads: Q25 trimming with fastp, MiXCR clone assembly, productive beta chains retained. Rows with one shared CDR3 protein collapse into an entry with the most common genes and DNA. This sample is represented by about 180,000 distinct CDR3 sequences; approximately 14% of them were singletons. The ten largest clones take up 27% of the sample. What was sequenced was PBMCs. The receptor source for this set is a human donor in good health (CMV status not recorded). Some clones in this sample may be carry-over from other donors' samples.

This sequence joins TRBV12-5 and TRBJ1-1, with unresolved D. Germline V CDR1 and CDR2: LGHNT, FRNRAP. The CDR3 runs 13 residues. Between the trimmed V and J ends, which lost 2 bases and 8 bases, there was a span of 12 bases. The chain's CDR3 is CASGLSPGSEAFF. CDR3 DNA sequence: TGTGCTAGTGGTTTGTCCCCCGGATCCGAAGCTTTCTTT.

CDR3 protein: CATSRDGVWDTF. The CDR3 DNA is TGTGCCACCAGCAGAGATGGGGTCTGGGACACCTTC. The chain combines TRBV15 with TRBJ1-2; D not certain. Germline values: CDR1 LNHNV, CDR2 YYDKDF (reference sequence). V was clipped by 0 bases and J by 12 bases, with 11 bases between them. The CDR3 loop spans 12 amino acids.

This clonotype has only a few counts. CDR3: CSARDGGGAYYGYTF. The CDR3 bases are TGCAGTGCTAGAGATGGAGGGGGCGCGTACTATGGCTACACCTTC. This chain connects TRBV20-1 to TRBJ1-2; 7 bases are shared with TRBD1. Germline V CDR1 and CDR2: DFQATT, SNEGSKA (reference sequence). CDR3 length: 15 residues. The J segment lost 3 bases and the V segment lost 0 bases, leaving 7 bases of the junction unmatched.

This clonotype was recorded a few times. This sequence joins TRBV27 and TRBJ2-1; 8 nucleotides match TRBD1. Germline V CDR1 and CDR2: MNHEY, SMNVEV (reference sequence). The CDR3 length is 17 residues. Losses at the gene ends were 5 bases for V and 4 bases for J; bases not matched to a gene: 13. The CDR3 reads CASSPLTGTGKYNEQFF. For the CDR3, the DNA is TGTGCCAGCAGTCCATTGACCGGGACAGGTAAATACAATGAGCAGTTCTTC.

The chain carries TRBV6-2 or TRBV6-3 and TRBJ2-6; TRBD1 agrees at 9 bases. V was pared by 6 bases and J by 0 bases, with 6 bases of the junction left unmatched. This CDR3 has 17 amino acids. Germline lookup yields CDR1 MNHEY and CDR2 SVGEGT. As DNA, the CDR3 is TGTGCCAGCAGGCGGGACAGGGCCCTCTCTGGGGCCAACGTCCTGACTTTC. It specifies CASRRDRALSGANVLTF.

This clonotype was counted ten times or more. This chain joins TRBV20-1 and TRBJ2-7; D not certain. Trimming took off 6 bases at V and 4 bases at J, with 16 bases between the two ends. This CDR3 region has 13 residues. Looked up from germline, CDR1 is DFQATT and CDR2 is SNEGSKA (reference sequence). CDR3 sequence reads: CSAAKALGYEQYF. CDR3 coding DNA: TGCAGTGCCGCCAAGGCCCTCGGGTACGAGCAGTACTTC.

DNA for the CDR3: TGTGCCAGCAGCCGGGACCAGTCCATCAATCAGCCCCAGCATTTT. It codes for CASSRDQSINQPQHF. This chain connects TRBV28 to TRBJ1-5; D is possibly TRBD1 (5 bases). Trimming removed 6 bases at V and 3 bases at J, with 15 bases between. The CDR3 loop spans 15 amino acids. The germline V gene encodes CDR1 MDHEN and CDR2 SYDVKM.

The V call is TRBV29-1, the J call TRBJ1-2, with a possible D match to TRBD1 (5 bases). The germline V and J ends were trimmed by 3 bases and 6 bases, with 14 bases remaining between them. CDR1 is SQVTM and CDR2 is ANQGSEA in the germline V gene. CDR3 length: 13 residues. The CDR3 DNA reads as TGCAGCGTTGAGGCCCCCCAGGGTGATGGCTACACCTTC. It encodes CSVEAPQGDGYTF.

This chain connects TRBV12-3 or TRBV12-4 to TRBJ2-1; 7 bases align to TRBD2. The CDR3 runs 16 residues. The V and J ends lost 8 bases and 6 bases, in that order; junction bases with no gene match: 16. The CDR3 coding sequence is TGTGCCAGCGGTCGTTCCCTTTCGGGGGGAATCAATGAGCAGTTCTTC. Translated: CASGRSLSGGINEQFF.

The genes are TRBV7-9 and TRBJ2-3; 12 bases line up with TRBD2. Germline CDR1 SEHNR, CDR2 FQNEAQ (reference sequence). The junction had 10 bases not matched to a gene; V was cut back by 3 bases and J by 0 bases. The CDR3 spans 19 residues. The DNA of the CDR3 is TGTGCCAGCAGCTTCCCCCGGACTAGCGGGGTTACTAGCACAGATACGCAGTATTTT. Amino acid sequence: CASSFPRTSGVTSTDTQYF.